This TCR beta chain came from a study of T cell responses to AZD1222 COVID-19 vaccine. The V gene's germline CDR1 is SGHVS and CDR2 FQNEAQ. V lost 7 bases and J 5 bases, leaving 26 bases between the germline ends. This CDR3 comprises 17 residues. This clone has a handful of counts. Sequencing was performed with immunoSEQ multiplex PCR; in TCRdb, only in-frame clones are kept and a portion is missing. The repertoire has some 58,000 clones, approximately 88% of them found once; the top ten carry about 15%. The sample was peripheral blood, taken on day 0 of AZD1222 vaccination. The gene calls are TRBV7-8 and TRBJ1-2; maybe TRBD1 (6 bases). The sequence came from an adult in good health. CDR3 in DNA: TGTGCCAGCACCCGGGGGGGGCTCTATGTGGCTCGATATGGCTACACCTTC. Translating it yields CASTRGGLYVARYGYTF.